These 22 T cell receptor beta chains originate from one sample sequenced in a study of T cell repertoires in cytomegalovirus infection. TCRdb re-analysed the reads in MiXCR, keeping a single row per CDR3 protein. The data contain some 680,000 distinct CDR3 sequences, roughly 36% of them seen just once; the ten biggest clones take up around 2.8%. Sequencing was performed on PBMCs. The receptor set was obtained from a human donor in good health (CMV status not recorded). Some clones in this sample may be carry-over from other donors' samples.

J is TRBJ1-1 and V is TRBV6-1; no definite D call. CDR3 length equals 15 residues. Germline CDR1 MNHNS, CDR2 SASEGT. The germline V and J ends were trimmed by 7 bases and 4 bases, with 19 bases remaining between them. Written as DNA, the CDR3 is TGTGCCAGCACCCAATTCCCGGGGAAGAGCACTGAAGCTTTCTTT. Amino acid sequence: CASTQFPGKSTEAFF.

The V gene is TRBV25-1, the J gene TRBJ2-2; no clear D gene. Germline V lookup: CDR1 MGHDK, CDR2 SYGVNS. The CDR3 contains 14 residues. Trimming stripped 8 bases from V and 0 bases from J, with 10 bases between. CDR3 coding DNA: TGTGCCAGCGCGGCCAGGACGAACACCGGGGAGCTGTTTTTT. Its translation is CASAARTNTGELFF.

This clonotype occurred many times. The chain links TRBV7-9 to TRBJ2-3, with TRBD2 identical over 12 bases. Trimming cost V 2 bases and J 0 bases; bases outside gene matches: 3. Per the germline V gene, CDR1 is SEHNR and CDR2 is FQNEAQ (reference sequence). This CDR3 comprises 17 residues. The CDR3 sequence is CASSLSGLAGSTDTQYF. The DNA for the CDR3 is TGTGCCAGCAGCTTATCCGGACTAGCGGGGAGCACAGATACGCAGTATTTT.

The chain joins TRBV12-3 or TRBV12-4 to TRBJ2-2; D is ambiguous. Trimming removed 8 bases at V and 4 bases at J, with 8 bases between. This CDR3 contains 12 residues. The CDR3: CASPLGTGELFF. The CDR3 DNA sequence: TGTGCCAGCCCCTTGGGCACCGGGGAGCTGTTTTTT.

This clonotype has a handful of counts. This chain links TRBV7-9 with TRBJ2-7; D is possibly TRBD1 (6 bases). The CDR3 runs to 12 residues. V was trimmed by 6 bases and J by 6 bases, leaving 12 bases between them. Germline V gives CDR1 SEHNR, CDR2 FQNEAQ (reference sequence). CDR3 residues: CASRFGRGEQYF. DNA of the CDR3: TGTGCCAGCAGATTCGGCAGGGGCGAGCAGTACTTC. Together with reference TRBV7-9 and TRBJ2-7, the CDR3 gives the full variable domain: DTGVSQNPRHKITKRGQNVTFRCDPISEHNRLYWYRQTLGQGPEFLTYFQNEAQLEKSRLLSDRFSAERPKGSFSTLEIQRTEQGDSAMYLCASRFGRGEQYFGPGTRLTVT.

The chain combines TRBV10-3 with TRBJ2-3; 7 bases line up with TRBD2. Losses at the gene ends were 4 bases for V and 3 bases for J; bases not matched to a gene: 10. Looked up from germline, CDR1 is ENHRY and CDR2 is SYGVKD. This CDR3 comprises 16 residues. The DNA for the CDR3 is TGTGCCATCAGTGTAAGGCGGGAGCTCGTGACAGATACGCAGTATTTT. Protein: CAISVRRELVTDTQYF.

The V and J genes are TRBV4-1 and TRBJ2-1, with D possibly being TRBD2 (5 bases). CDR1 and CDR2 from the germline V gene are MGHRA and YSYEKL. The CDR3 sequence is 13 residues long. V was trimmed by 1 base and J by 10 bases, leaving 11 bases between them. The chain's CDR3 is CASSQVYGKEQFF. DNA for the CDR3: TGCGCCAGCAGCCAAGTCTACGGGAAGGAGCAGTTCTTC.

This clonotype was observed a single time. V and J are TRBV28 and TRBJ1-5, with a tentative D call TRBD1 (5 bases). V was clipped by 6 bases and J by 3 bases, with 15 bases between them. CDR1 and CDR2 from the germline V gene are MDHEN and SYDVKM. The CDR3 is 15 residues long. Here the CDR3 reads CASSPFPGLNQPQHF. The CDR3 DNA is TGTGCCAGCAGCCCGTTTCCGGGACTCAATCAGCCCCAGCATTTT.

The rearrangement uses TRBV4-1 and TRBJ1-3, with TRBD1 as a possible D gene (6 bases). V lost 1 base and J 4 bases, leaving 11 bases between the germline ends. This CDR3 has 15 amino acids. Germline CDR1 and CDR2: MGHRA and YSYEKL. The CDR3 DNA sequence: TGCGCCAGCAGCCAAGGGGCAGGGGTCGGAAACACCATATATTTT. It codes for CASSQGAGVGNTIYF.

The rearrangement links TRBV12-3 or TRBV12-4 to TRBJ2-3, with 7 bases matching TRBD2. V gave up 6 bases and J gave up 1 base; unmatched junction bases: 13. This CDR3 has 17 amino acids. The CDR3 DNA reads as TGTGCCAGCAGCCGCCGACCTAGCGGTAGGGGCACAGATACGCAGTATTTT. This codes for CASSRRPSGRGTDTQYF.

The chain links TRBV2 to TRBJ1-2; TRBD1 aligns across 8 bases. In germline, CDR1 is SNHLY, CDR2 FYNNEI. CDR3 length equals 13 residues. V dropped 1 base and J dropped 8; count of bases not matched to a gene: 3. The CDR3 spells CASSEGRGPGYTF. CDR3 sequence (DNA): TGTGCCAGCAGTGAAGGCAGGGGGCCCGGCTACACCTTC.

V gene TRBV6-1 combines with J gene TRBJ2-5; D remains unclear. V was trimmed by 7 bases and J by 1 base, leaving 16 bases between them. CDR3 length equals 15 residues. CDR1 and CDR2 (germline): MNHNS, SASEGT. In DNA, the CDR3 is TGTGCCAGCACTCTTTCTCCCAACCCCCAAGAGACCCAGTACTTC. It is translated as CASTLSPNPQETQYF.

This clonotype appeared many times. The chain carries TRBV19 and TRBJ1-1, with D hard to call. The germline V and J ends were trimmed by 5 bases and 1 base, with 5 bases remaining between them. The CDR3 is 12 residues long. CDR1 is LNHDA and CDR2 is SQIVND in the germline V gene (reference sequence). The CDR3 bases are TGTGCCAGTAGTCCCACGAACACTGAAGCTTTCTTT. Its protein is CASSPTNTEAFF.

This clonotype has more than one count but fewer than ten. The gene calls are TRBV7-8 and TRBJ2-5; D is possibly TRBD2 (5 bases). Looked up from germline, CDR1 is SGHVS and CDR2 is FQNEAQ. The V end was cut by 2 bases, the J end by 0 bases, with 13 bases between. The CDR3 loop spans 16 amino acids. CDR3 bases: TGTGCCAGCAGCTTATTAGGAGGAAGCAACCAAGAGACCCAGTACTTC. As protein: CASSLLGGSNQETQYF.

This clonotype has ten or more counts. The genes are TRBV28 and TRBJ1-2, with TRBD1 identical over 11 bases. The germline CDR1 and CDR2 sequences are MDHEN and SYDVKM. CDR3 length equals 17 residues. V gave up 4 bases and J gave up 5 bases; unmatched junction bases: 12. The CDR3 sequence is CASSSTSQGQGAYGYTF. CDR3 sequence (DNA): TGTGCCAGCAGTTCGACCTCGCAAGGACAGGGGGCGTATGGCTACACCTTC.

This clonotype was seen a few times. This CDR3 reads CASSSRDGPGYTF. Here the CDR3 DNA reads TGTGCCAGCAGTTCTCGGGATGGTCCTGGCTACACCTTC. The V and J genes are TRBV6-5 and TRBJ1-2; D uncertain. The CDR3 is 13 residues long. V was pared by 4 bases and J by 7 bases, with 13 bases between. Germline V CDR1 and CDR2: MNHEY, SVGAGI.

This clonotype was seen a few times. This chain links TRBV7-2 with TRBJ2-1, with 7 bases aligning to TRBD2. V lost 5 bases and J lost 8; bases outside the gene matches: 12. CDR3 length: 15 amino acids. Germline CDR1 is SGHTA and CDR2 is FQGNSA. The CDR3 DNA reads TGTGCCAGCAGCATCCAGGTGCGGGAGTATTATGAGCAGTTCTTC. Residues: CASSIQVREYYEQFF.

CDR3 in amino acids: CASSMTPNTEAFF. The CDR3 nucleotides read TGTGCCAGTAGTATGACACCGAACACTGAAGCTTTCTTT. The V and J genes are TRBV19 and TRBJ1-1; D call uncertain. V lost 3 bases to trimming and J lost 1 base, with 6 bases between them. Germline values: CDR1 LNHDA, CDR2 SQIVND (reference sequence). The CDR3 consists of 13 residues.

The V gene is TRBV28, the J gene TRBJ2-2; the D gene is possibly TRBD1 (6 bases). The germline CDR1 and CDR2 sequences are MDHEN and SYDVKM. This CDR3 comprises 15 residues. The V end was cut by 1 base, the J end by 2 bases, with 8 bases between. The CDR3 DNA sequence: TGTGCCAGCAGTTTATTGGACAGAAACACCGGGGAGCTGTTTTTT. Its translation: CASSLLDRNTGELFF.

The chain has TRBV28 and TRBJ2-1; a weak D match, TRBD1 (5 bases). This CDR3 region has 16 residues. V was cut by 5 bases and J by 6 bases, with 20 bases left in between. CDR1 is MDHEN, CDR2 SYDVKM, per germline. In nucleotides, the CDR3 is TGTGCCAGCAGTCCCTTGAGTAGGGGAATTCGCAATGAGCAGTTCTTC. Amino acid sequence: CASSPLSRGIRNEQFF.

CDR3 coding DNA: TGTGCCAGTAGTATAGCCGGACAGCACTATGGCTACACCTTC. Protein sequence: CASSIAGQHYGYTF. This rearrangement joins TRBV19 to TRBJ1-2; TRBD1 might be the D (6 bases). Germline V gives CDR1 LNHDA, CDR2 SQIVND (reference sequence). V was trimmed by 1 base and J by 3 bases, leaving 9 bases between them. The CDR3 covers 14 residues.

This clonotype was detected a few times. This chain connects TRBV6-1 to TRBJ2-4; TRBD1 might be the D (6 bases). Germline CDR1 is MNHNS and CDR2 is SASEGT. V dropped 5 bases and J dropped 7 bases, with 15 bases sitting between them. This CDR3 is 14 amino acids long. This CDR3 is CASSLSGVGNIQYF. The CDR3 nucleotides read TGTGCCAGCAGTCTGTCAGGGGTGGGGAACATTCAGTACTTC.